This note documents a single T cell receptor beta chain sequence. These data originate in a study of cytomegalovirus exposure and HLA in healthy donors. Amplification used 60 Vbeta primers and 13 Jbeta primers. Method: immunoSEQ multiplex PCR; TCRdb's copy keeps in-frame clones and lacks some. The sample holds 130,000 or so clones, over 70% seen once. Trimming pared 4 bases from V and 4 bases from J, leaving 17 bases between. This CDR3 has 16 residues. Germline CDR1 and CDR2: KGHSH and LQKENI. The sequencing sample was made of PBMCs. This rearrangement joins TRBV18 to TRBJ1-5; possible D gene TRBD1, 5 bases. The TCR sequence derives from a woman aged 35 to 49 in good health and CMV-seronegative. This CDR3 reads CASSLSQVSMNQPQHF. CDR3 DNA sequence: TGTGCCAGCTCACTATCACAGGTGAGCATGAATCAGCCCCAGCATTTT.